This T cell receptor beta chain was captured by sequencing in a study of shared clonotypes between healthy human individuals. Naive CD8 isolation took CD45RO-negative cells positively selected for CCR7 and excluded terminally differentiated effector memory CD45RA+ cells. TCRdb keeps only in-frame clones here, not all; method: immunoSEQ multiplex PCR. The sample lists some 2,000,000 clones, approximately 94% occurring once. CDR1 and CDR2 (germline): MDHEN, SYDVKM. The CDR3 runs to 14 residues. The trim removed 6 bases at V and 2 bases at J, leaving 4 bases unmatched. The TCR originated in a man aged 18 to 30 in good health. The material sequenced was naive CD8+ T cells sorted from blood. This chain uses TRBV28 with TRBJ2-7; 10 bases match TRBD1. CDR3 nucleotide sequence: TGTGCCAGCAGGCCGGGACAGGGGCCCTACGAGCAGTACTTC. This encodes CASRPGQGPYEQYF.